A selection of T cell receptor beta chains follows, all from one sample in a study of human T cells and chemical hapten exposure. TCRdb re-derived calls from the RACE reads in MiXCR, one entry per CDR3 protein. This sample yields fewer than 100,000 distinct CDR3 sequences, of which approximately 8.1% are seen a single time; 1.5% to 2% belongs to the top ten. Sequencing used whole blood. All receptors derive from a female donor in good health. Some clones in this sample may be carry-over from other donors' samples. CDR3s include the opening cysteine and the closing phenylalanine or tryptophan. The D gene is left open where the match is weak.

v_gene: TRBV3-1; d_gene: -; CDR3aa: CASSQPETPGTEAFF
v_gene: TRBV12-3/TRBV12-4; d_gene: -; CDR3aa: CASSCHTEAFF
v_gene: TRBV27; d_gene: -; CDR3aa: CASSHVAGSNQPQHF
v_gene: TRBV14; d_gene: TRBD1; CDR3aa: CASSSWTGLKDTQYF
v_gene: TRBV12-3/TRBV12-4; d_gene: -; CDR3aa: CASSQGAARYEQYF
v_gene: TRBV12-3/TRBV12-4; d_gene: TRBD1; CDR3aa: CASSADRGPAREQYF
v_gene: TRBV29-1; d_gene: -; CDR3aa: CSVNRAGTEAFF
v_gene: TRBV28; d_gene: -; CDR3aa: CASTEGAQPYTQYF
v_gene: TRBV20-1; d_gene: -; CDR3aa: CSASRAGDTEAFF
v_gene: TRBV6-6; d_gene: -; CDR3aa: CASSPPPDSYNSPLHF
v_gene: TRBV10-3; d_gene: TRBD2; CDR3aa: CAISRGTSAPPTDTQYF
v_gene: TRBV6-2/TRBV6-3; d_gene: -; CDR3aa: CASSLTSQGSEQFF
v_gene: TRBV6-6; d_gene: -; CDR3aa: CASGRTGSEQYF
v_gene: TRBV6-5; d_gene: TRBD1; CDR3aa: CASSRGNEQFF
v_gene: TRBV12-3/TRBV12-4; d_gene: -; CDR3aa: CASSPWGERGSPLHF
v_gene: TRBV2; d_gene: -; CDR3aa: CASSELLPYNEQFF
v_gene: TRBV7-2; d_gene: -; CDR3aa: CASSSPYNRVLPSSTDTQYF
v_gene: TRBV29-1; d_gene: -; CDR3aa: CSVTGLPDGYTF
v_gene: TRBV20-1; d_gene: -; CDR3aa: CSAADSAYYEQYF
v_gene: TRBV4-3; d_gene: -; CDR3aa: CASSQAVHYEQYF
v_gene: TRBV28; d_gene: TRBD1; CDR3aa: CASRNQGGSGYTF
v_gene: TRBV20-1; d_gene: -; CDR3aa: CSASHPGQKNSPLHF
v_gene: TRBV18; d_gene: -; CDR3aa: CASSPLINTEAFF
v_gene: TRBV5-1; d_gene: -; CDR3aa: CASSLTGTRGETQYF
v_gene: TRBV2; d_gene: -; CDR3aa: CASNLMRGTQYF
v_gene: TRBV27; d_gene: -; CDR3aa: CASSPGGNSGNTIYF
v_gene: TRBV7-9; d_gene: -; CDR3aa: CASSFSGDTEAFF
v_gene: TRBV6-5; d_gene: TRBD2; CDR3aa: CASTSGGAVEQYF
v_gene: TRBV3-1; d_gene: -; CDR3aa: CASSLETNQPQHF
v_gene: TRBV28; d_gene: -; CDR3aa: CASRDHQGNQPQHF
v_gene: TRBV7-9; d_gene: TRBD1; CDR3aa: CASSKPTGGAEQYF
v_gene: TRBV11-2; d_gene: TRBD1; CDR3aa: CVSSSDRGRTEAFF
v_gene: TRBV20-1; d_gene: -; CDR3aa: CSARDKGRYYGYTF
v_gene: TRBV29-1; d_gene: -; CDR3aa: CSGRTDEQFF
v_gene: TRBV4-2; d_gene: -; CDR3aa: CASSQLGLEETQYF
v_gene: TRBV10-3; d_gene: -; CDR3aa: CAISDMVPGNAEQYF
v_gene: TRBV27; d_gene: -; CDR3aa: CASSFLAEIVTQYF
v_gene: TRBV6-1; d_gene: -; CDR3aa: CASSEFRQKLNEKLFF
v_gene: TRBV5-1; d_gene: -; CDR3aa: CASSLAPAGDTEAFF
v_gene: TRBV18; d_gene: -; CDR3aa: CASSPDLDTEAFF
v_gene: TRBV7-6; d_gene: TRBD2; CDR3aa: CASSPRTSGGEVDTQYF
v_gene: TRBV7-2; d_gene: -; CDR3aa: CASSLASHLNSPLHF
v_gene: TRBV28; d_gene: -; CDR3aa: CASSRDGNYGYTF
v_gene: TRBV5-6; d_gene: -; CDR3aa: CASSLTSGQGGDQPQHF
v_gene: TRBV12-3/TRBV12-4; d_gene: -; CDR3aa: CASSFVVGEQYF
v_gene: TRBV20-1; d_gene: -; CDR3aa: CSASGGGRRTDTQYF
v_gene: TRBV5-6; d_gene: -; CDR3aa: CASSEDFTFVTDTQYF
v_gene: TRBV9; d_gene: TRBD2; CDR3aa: CASSVFAGGTYEQYF
v_gene: TRBV6-6; d_gene: -; CDR3aa: CASSPYLPRAGERNTEAFF